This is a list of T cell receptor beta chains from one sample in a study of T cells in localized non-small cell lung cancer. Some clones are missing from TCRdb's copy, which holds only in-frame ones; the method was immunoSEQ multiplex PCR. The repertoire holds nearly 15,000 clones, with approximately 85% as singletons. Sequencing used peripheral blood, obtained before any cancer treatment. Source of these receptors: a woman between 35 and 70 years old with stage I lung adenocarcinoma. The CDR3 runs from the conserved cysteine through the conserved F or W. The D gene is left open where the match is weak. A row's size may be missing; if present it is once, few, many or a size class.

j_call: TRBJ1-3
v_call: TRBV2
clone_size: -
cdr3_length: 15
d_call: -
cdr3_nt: TGTGCCAGCAGTAGTGCAGTCTTCTCTGGAAACACCATATATTTT
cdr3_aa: CASSSAVFSGNTIYF

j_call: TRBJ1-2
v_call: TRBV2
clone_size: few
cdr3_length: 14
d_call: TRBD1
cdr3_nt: TGTGCCAGCAGCTCAACGGGACAGCACTATGGCTACACCTTC
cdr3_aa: CASSSTGQHYGYTF

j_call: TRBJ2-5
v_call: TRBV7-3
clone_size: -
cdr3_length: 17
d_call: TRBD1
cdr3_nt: TGTGCCAGCAGCCAGGCCGGGGGACAGGGGAATCAGGAGACCCAGTACTTC
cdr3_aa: CASSQAGGQGNQETQYF

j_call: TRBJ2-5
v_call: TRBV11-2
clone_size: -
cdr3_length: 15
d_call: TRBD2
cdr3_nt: TGTGCCAGCAGCGGGAGACTAGCGGGGGTGAGGATCCAGTACTTC
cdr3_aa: CASSGRLAGVRIQYF

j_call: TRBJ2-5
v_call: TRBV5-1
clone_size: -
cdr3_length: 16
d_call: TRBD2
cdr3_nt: TGCGCCAGCAGCGCCGGTGAGACTAGCGTTCGGGAGACCCAGTACTTC
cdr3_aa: CASSAGETSVRETQYF

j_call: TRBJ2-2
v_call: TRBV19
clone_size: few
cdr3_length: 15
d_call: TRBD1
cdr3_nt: TGTGCCAGTAGCTCCGGGACAGGGGCCACCGGGGAGCTGTTTTTT
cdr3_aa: CASSSGTGATGELFF

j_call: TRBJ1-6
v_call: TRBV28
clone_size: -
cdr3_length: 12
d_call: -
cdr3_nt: TGTGCCAGCAGTTTGTCTCATTCACCCCTCCACTTT
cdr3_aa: CASSLSHSPLHF

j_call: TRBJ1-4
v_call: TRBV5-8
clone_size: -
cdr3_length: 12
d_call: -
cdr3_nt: TGTGCCAGCAGCTTGGAATGGGGGGAACTGTTTTTT
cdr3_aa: CASSLEWGELFF

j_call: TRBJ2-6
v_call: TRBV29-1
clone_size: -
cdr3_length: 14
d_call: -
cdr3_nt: TGCAGCGTTGCGGCCGACTCTGGGGCCAACGTCCTGACTTTC
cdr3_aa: CSVAADSGANVLTF

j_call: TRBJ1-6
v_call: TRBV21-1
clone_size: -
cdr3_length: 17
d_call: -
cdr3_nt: TGTGCCAGCCTTTTCGGCTGCAGTGGGTTTAGAAATTCACCCCTCCACTTT
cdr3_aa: CASLFGCSGFRNSPLHF

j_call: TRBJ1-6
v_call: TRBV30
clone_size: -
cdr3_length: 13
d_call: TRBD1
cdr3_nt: TGTGCCTGGGAGGGACAGTCCGGATCACCCCTCCACTTT
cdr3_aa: CAWEGQSGSPLHF

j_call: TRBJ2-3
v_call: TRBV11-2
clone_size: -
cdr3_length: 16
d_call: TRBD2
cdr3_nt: TGTGCCAGCAGCTTAGTCCCAGCGGGGTCCACAGATACGCAGTATTTT
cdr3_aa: CASSLVPAGSTDTQYF

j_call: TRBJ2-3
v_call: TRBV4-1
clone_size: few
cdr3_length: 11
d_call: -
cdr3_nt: TGCGCCAGCAGCCACACGCATACGCAGTATTTT
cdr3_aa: CASSHTHTQYF

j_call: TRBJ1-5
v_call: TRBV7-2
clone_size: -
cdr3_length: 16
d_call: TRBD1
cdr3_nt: TGTGCCAGCAGCTTAGCATCGTCGACAGGGGTCAGAGCCCAGCATTTT
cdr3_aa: CASSLASSTGVRAQHF

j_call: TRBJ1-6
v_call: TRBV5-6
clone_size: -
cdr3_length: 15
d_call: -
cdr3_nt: TGTGCCAGCAGCTTGGTCGCAGGGTTTAATTCACCCCTCCACTTT
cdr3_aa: CASSLVAGFNSPLHF

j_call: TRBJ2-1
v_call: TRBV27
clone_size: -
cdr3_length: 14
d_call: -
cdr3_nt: TGTGCCAGCACCCGACAGGCCTCCTACAATGAGCAGTTCTTC
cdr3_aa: CASTRQASYNEQFF

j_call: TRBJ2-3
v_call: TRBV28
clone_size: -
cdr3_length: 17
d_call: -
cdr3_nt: TGTGCCAGCAGTTTGCAAGGGGGGCCTAGTAGCACAGATACGCAGTATTTT
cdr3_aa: CASSLQGGPSSTDTQYF

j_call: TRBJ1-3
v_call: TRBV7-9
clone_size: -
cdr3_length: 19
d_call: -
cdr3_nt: TGTGCCAGCAGCACAGACAGGAGAACCTTTTTTAGCTCTGGAAACACCATATATTTT
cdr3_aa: CASSTDRRTFFSSGNTIYF

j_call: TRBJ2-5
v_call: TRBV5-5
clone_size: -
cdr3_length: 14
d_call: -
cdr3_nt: TGTGCCAGCAGCTTGTTGGCACTAGAAGAGACCCAGTACTTC
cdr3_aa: CASSLLALEETQYF

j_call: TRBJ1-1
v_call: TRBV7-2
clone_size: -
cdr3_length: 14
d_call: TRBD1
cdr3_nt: TGTGCCAGCAGCTCAACAGGGGGCGTCACTGAAGCTTTCTTT
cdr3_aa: CASSSTGGVTEAFF

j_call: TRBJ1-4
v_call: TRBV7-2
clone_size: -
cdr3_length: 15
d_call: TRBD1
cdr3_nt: TGTGCCAGCAGCCGGACAGGGGTAACTAATGAAAAACTGTTTTTT
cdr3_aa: CASSRTGVTNEKLFF

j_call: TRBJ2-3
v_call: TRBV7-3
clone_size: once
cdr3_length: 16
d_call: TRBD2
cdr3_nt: TGTGCCAGCAGTTCCGGACTAGCGGGGGCCGGGTATACGCAGTATTTT
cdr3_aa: CASSSGLAGAGYTQYF

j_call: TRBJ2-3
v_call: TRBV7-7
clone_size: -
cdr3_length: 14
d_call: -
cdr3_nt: TGTGCTAGCAGCTTAGAAAGCAGGGGGGGCACGCAGTATTTT
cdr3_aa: CASSLESRGGTQYF

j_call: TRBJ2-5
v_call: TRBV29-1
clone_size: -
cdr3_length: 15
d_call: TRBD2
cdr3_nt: TGCAGCGTTGAAGACTCGCGGGGGGGCCCGGAGACCCAGTACTTC
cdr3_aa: CSVEDSRGGPETQYF

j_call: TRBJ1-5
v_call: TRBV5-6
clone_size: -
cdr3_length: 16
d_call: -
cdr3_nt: TGTGCCAGCAGCTTGGGGAGGGTTGGTAGCAATCAGCCCCAGCATTTT
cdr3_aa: CASSLGRVGSNQPQHF

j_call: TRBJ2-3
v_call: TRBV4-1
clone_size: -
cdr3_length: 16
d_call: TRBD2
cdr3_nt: TGCGCCAGCAGGGGTAGCGGGTTCCTCGATAGAGATACGCAGTATTTT
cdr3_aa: CASRGSGFLDRDTQYF

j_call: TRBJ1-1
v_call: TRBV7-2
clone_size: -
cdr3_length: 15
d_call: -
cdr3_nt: TGTGCCAGCAGCTTCACTGAATTCATGAACACTGAAGCTTTCTTT
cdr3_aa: CASSFTEFMNTEAFF

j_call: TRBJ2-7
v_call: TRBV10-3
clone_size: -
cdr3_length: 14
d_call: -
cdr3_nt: TGTGCCATCAGTGAGGGGGGGCCCACCTACGAGCAGTACTTC
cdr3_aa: CAISEGGPTYEQYF

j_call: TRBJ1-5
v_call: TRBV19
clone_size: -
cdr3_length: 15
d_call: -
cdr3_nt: TGTGCCAGTAGTATCTGGCTGGGAAGCAATCAGCCCCAGCATTTT
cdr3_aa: CASSIWLGSNQPQHF

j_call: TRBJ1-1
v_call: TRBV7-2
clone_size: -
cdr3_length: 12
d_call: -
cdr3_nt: TGTGCCAGCAGCTTTTTTGGGGATACAGCTTTCTTT
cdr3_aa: CASSFFGDTAFF

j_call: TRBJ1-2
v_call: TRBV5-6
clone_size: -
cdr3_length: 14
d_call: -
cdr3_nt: TGTGCCAGCAGCTTGGTTCGGGGAAGTTATGGCTACACCTTC
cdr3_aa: CASSLVRGSYGYTF

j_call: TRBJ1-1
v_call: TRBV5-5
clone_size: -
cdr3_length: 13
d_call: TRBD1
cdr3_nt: TGTGCCAGCAGCTGGGGGACAGCCCGAGGAGCTTTCTTT
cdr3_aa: CASSWGTARGAFF

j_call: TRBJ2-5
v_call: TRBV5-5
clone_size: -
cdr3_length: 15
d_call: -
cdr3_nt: TGTGCCAGCAGCCTTCGGACAGACCACCAAGAGACCCAGTACTTC
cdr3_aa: CASSLRTDHQETQYF

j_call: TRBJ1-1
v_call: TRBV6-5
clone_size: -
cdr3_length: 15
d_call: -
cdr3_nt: TGTGCCAGCAGTTACTGGGAGGGAAGAGGTACTGAAGCTTTCTTT
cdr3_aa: CASSYWEGRGTEAFF

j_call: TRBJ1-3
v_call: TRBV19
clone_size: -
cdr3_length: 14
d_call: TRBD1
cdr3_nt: TGTGCCAGTAGCACAGGGGGGTCTGGAAACATCATATATTTT
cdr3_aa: CASSTGGSGNIIYF

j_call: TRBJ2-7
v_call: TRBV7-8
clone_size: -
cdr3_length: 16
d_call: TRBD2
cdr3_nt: TGTGCCAGCAGCTCGTATAGACTAGCGGGGGGTTACGAGCAGTACTTC
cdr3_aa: CASSSYRLAGGYEQYF

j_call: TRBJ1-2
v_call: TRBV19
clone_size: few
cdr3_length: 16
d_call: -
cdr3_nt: TGTGCCAGTAGTATGCGGGAGACAGAACTTCGCTATGGCTACACCTTC
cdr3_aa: CASSMRETELRYGYTF

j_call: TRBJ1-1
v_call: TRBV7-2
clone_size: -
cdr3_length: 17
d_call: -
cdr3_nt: TGTGCCAGCAGCTTATTCGGGGGGCAGGTCCCTAACACTGAAGCTTTCTTT
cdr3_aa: CASSLFGGQVPNTEAFF

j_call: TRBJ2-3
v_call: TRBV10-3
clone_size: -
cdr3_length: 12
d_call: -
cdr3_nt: TGTGCCACCAGGGGGGCGGGAGATACGCAGTATTTT
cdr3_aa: CATRGAGDTQYF

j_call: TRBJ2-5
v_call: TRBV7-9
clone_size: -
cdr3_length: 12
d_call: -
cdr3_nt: TGTGCCAGCAGCGGAGGGGCGGAGACCCAGTACTTC
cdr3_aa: CASSGGAETQYF

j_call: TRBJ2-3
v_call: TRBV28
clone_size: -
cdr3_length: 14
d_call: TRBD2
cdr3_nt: TGTGCCAGCAGTCTGGGGACTAGTGGCGATACGCAGTATTTT
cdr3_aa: CASSLGTSGDTQYF

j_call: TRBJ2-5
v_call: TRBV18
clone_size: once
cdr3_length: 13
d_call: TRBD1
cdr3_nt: TGTGCCAGCTCACCAGGGGCCGACAGGGCCCAGTACTTC
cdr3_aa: CASSPGADRAQYF

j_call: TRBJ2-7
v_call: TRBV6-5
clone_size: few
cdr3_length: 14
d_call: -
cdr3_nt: TGTGCCAGCGGCCCGGGACCGAAGAGCTACGAGCAGTACTTC
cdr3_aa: CASGPGPKSYEQYF

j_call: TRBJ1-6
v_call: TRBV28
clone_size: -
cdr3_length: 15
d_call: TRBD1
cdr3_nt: TGTGCCAGCAGCACGGGACAGGGAAATAATTCACCCCTCCACTTT
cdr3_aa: CASSTGQGNNSPLHF

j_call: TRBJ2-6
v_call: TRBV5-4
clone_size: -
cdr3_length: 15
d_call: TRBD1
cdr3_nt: TGTGCCAGCAGCCCGGGACAGTCTGGGGCCAACGTCCTGACTTTC
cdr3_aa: CASSPGQSGANVLTF

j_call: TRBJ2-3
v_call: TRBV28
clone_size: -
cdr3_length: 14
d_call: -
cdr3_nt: TGTGCCAGCAGTTTATTGCAGGGCACAGATACGCAGTATTTT
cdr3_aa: CASSLLQGTDTQYF

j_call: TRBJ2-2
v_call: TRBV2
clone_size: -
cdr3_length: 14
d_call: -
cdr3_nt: TGTGCCAGCAGCTTTCTTCGGGCGACCGGGGAGCTGTTTTTT
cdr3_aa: CASSFLRATGELFF

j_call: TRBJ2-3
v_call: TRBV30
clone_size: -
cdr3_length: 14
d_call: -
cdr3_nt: TGTGCCTGGAGTTATAGCGCCTTCACAGATACGCAGTATTTT
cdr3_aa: CAWSYSAFTDTQYF

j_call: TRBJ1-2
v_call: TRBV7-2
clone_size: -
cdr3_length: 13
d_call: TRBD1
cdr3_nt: TGTGCCAGCAGCCGGGACAGACCCTATGGCTACACCTTC
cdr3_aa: CASSRDRPYGYTF

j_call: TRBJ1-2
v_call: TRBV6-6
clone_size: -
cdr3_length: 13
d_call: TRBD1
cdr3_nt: TGTGCCAGCAGGGGACAGACTACCTATGGCTACACCTTC
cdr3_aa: CASRGQTTYGYTF

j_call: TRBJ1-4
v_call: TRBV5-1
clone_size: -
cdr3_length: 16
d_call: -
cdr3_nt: TGCGCCAGCAGCCCCCGGAGGAGCAGCCTTAATGAAAAACTGTTTTTT
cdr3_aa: CASSPRRSSLNEKLFF

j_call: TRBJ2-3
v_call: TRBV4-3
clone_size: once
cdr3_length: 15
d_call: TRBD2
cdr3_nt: TGCGCCAGCAGCCAACAGCTAGCGGTCACAGATACGCAGTATTTT
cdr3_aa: CASSQQLAVTDTQYF

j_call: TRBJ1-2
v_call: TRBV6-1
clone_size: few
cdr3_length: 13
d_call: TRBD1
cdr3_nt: TGTGCCAGCAGTGCGACAGGGGGTCTTGGCTACACCTTC
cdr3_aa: CASSATGGLGYTF

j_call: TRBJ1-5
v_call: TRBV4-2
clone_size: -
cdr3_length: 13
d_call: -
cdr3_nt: TGTGCCAGCAGCCAAGTGGGTTCCGAGCCCCAGCATTTT
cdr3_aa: CASSQVGSEPQHF

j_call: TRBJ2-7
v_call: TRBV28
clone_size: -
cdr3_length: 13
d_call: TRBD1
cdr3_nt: TGTGCCATTCAGAGGGACAGCTCCTACGAGCAGTACTTC
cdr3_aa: CAIQRDSSYEQYF

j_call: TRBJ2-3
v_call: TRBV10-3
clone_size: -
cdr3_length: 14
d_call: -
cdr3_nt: TGTGCCATCAGTATCCGGGACAATGGGGATACGCAGTATTTT
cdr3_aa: CAISIRDNGDTQYF

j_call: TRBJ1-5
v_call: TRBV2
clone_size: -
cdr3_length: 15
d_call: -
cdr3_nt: TGTGCCAGCAGTCGTACGGGGTTGGGCAATCAGCCCCAGCATTTT
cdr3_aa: CASSRTGLGNQPQHF

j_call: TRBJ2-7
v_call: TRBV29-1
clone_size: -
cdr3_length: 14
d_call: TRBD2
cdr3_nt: TGCAGCGTTGAGGGTAGCGGGGGGGACTACGAGCAGTACTTC
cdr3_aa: CSVEGSGGDYEQYF

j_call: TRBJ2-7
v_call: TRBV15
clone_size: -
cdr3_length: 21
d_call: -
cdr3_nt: TGTGCCACCAGCAGAGATCAATGGGCAGGGAGAGTGGAAGCCCCAACCTACGAGCAGTACTTC
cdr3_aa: CATSRDQWAGRVEAPTYEQYF